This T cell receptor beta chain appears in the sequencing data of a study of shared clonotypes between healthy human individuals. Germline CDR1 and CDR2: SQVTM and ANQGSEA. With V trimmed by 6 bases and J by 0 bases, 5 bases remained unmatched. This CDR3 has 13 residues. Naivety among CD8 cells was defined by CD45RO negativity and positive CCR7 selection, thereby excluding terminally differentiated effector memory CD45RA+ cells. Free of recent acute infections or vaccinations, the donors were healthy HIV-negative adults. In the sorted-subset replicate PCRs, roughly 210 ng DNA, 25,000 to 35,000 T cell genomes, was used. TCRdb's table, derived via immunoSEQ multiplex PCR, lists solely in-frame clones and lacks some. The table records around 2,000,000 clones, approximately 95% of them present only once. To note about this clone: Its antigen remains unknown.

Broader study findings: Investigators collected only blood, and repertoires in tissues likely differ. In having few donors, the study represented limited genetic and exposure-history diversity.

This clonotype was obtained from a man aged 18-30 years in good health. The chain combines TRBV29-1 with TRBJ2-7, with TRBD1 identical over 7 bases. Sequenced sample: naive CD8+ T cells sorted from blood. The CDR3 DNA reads TGCAGCGTCGCCGGGGACAGCTCCTACGAGCAGTACTTC. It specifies CSVAGDSSYEQYF.